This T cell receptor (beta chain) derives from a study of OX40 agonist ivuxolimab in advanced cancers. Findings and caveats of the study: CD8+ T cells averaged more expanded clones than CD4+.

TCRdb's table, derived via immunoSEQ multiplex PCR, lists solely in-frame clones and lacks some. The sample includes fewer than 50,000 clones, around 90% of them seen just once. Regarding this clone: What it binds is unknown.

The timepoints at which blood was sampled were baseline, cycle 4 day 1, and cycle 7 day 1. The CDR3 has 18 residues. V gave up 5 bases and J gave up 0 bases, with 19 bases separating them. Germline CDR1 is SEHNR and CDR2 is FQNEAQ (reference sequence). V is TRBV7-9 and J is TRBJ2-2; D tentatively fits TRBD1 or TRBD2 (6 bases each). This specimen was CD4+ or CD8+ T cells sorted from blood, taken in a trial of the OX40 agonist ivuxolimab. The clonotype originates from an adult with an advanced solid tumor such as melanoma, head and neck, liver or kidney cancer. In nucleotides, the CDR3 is TGTGCCAGCAGCCTTATCGGGGGCAGGCCTGCGAACACCGGGGAGCTGTTTTTT. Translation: CASSLIGGRPANTGELFF.